The 26 T cell receptor beta chains below come from one sample, sequenced in a study of OX40 agonist ivuxolimab in advanced cancers. Library preparation employed the immunoSEQ multiplex PCR assay. The table was pulled from immuneACCESS by TCRdb, which kept in-frame rearrangements only. Such tables lose some clones; where checked, under half of the loss comes from unresolved V genes, and the rest has no known cause. Recorded for this sample are about 46,000 clones; around 92% of them occurred a single time. The top ten clonotypes cover about an eighth of the sample. The specimen was CD4+ or CD8+ T cells sorted from blood, collected in a trial of the OX40 agonist ivuxolimab. The receptors originated from an adult with an advanced solid tumor such as melanoma, head and neck, liver or kidney cancer.

The chain employs TRBV18 and TRBJ2-5, with TRBD1 identical over 9 bases. Trimming took 1 base from V and 4 from J; bases not matched to a gene: 13. The CDR3 is made up of 18 amino acids. Looked up from germline, CDR1 is KGHSH and CDR2 is LQKENI. CDR3 residues: CASSPLNFETGGRETQYF. CDR3 sequence (DNA): TGTGCCAGCTCACCACTAAACTTTGAGACAGGGGGGCGAGAGACCCAGTACTTC.

V is TRBV7-2 and J is TRBJ2-1; perhaps TRBD1 as D (5 bases). Germline values: CDR1 SGHTA, CDR2 FQGNSA. The CDR3 consists of 17 residues. Trimming removed 2 bases at V and 1 base at J, with 15 bases between. DNA of the CDR3: TGTGCCAGCAGCTTAAGGGGTCGACTGCAATCCTACAATGAGCAGTTCTTC. This translates into CASSLRGRLQSYNEQFF.

The CDR3 nucleotides read TGTGCCAGCACCTCCAGGCTGGGAGGGTTCCATGGAAAACTGTTTTTT. Amino acid sequence: CASTSRLGGFHGKLFF. This chain links TRBV7-9 with TRBJ1-4; D gene uncertain. This CDR3 spans 16 amino acids. The germline V gene has CDR1 SEHNR and CDR2 FQNEAQ (reference sequence). With 7 bases removed from V and 10 bases from J, the gap between germline ends came to 25 bases.

The chain carries TRBV5-6 and TRBJ1-2, with TRBD1 as a possible D gene (6 bases). The V end was cut by 2 bases, the J end by 3 bases, with 14 bases between. CDR1 is SGHDT, CDR2 YYEEEE, per germline. The CDR3 has 15 amino acids. The CDR3 DNA is TGTGCCAGCAGCTTTTTCGGGGGCGCGGACTATGGCTACACCTTC. It specifies CASSFFGGADYGYTF. Drawing the rest from reference TRBV5-6 and TRBJ1-2, the complete variable domain is DAGVTQSPTHLIKTRGQQVTLRCSPKSGHDTVSWYQQALGQGPQFIFQYYEEEERQRGNFPDRFSGHQFPNYSSELNVNALLLGDSALYLCASSFFGGADYGYTFGSGTRLTVV.

V is TRBV10-3 and J is TRBJ1-2; perhaps TRBD1 as D (5 bases). The CDR3 sequence is 12 residues long. CDR1 and CDR2 (germline): ENHRY, SYGVKD. V dropped 8 bases and J dropped 5 bases, with 12 bases sitting between them. Here the CDR3 DNA reads TGTGCCATCGATGCCGGGGCTTATGGCTACACCTTC. This sequence encodes CAIDAGAYGYTF.

V gene TRBV20-1 combines with J gene TRBJ2-3; D remains unclear. The CDR3 has 11 amino acids. Trimming stripped 5 bases from V and 4 bases from J, with 7 bases between. Germline V CDR1 and CDR2: DFQATT, SNEGSKA (reference sequence). CDR3 protein: CSAPVPDTQYF. The DNA of the CDR3 is TGCAGTGCTCCGGTCCCAGATACGCAGTATTTT.

The CDR3 spells CATEGSGFPYF. The CDR3 coding sequence is TGTGCCACCGAGGGTAGCGGGTTTCCCTACTTC. The V call is TRBV6-5, the J call TRBJ2-5, with 7 nucleotides matching TRBD2. Germline V gene sequence: CDR1 MNHEY, CDR2 SVGAGI. The CDR3 totals 11 residues. The J segment lost 14 bases and the V segment lost 10 bases, leaving 13 bases of the junction unmatched.

The gene calls are TRBV7-6 and TRBJ1-1, with 8 bases identical to TRBD1. CDR3 size: 16 residues. Germline values: CDR1 SGHVS, CDR2 FNYEAQ. The ends lost 5 bases at V and 4 bases at J; junction bases unmatched: 12. The CDR3, as DNA: TGTGCCAGCAGCCCCTGGGTCAGGGGGCGAGGCACTGAAGCTTTCTTT. Translating it yields CASSPWVRGRGTEAFF.

This chain connects TRBV4-2 to TRBJ1-2; D remains unclear. Per germline, CDR1 LGHNA and CDR2 YNFKEQ. The CDR3 covers 14 residues. The ends were cut back, 4 bases at V and 6 bases at J, with 15 bases in the middle. CDR3: CASSLITEYDGYTF. The CDR3 nucleotides are TGTGCCAGCAGCCTTATCACCGAGTACGATGGCTACACCTTC.

The chain links TRBV19 to TRBJ2-2; 11 bases are a match to TRBD2. The length of the CDR3 is 14 residues. Unmatched junction bases numbered 6, after V lost 8 bases and J lost 7 bases. Germline assignment: CDR1 LNHDA and CDR2 SQIVND (reference sequence). The CDR3 loop is CASVTSGGFGELFF. The CDR3 region has the DNA TGTGCCAGTGTCACTAGCGGGGGATTCGGGGAGCTGTTTTTT.

CDR3: CASSPGQGGSYGYTF. In nucleotides, the CDR3 is TGTGCCAGCAGCCCAGGACAGGGGGGATCCTATGGCTACACCTTC. The chain carries TRBV7-3 and TRBJ1-2; 10 positions match TRBD1. CDR1 and CDR2 (germline): SGHTA, FQGTGA. CDR3 size: 15 residues. The trim removed 5 bases at V and 4 bases at J, leaving 7 bases unmatched.

The rearrangement uses TRBV6-5 and TRBJ1-3; 9 bases match TRBD1. The length of the CDR3 is 14 residues. Germline CDR1 and CDR2: MNHEY and SVGAGI. The V gene end was trimmed by 0 bases and the J gene end by 9 bases; junction bases not matched to a gene: 3. The CDR3 is CASSYSGTGPTIYF. The CDR3, as DNA: TGTGCCAGCAGTTACTCCGGGACAGGGCCCACCATATATTTT.

The genes are TRBV10-3 and TRBJ2-2, with TRBD2 matching 10 bases. The CDR3 runs 16 residues. With V trimmed by 2 bases and J by 4 bases, 4 bases remained unmatched. The germline CDR1 and CDR2 sequences are ENHRY and SYGVKD. CDR3 residues: CAISERAGGPTGELFF. CDR3 sequence (DNA): TGTGCCATCAGTGAGCGAGCGGGAGGGCCCACCGGGGAGCTGTTTTTT.

The chain has TRBV19 and TRBJ1-1; no firm D call. CDR1 and CDR2 from the germline V gene are LNHDA and SQIVND (reference sequence). Trimming shortened V by 5 bases and J by 0 bases, and 16 bases separated the two germline ends. CDR3 length: 16 amino acids. Here the CDR3 reads CASSPGVTDMNTEAFF. CDR3 DNA: TGTGCCAGTAGTCCCGGTGTGACCGACATGAACACTGAAGCTTTCTTT. Supplemented by reference TRBV19 and TRBJ1-1, the full variable domain reads DGGITQSPKYLFRKEGQNVTLSCEQNLNHDAMYWYRQDPGQGLRLIYYSQIVNDFQKGDIAEGYSVSREKKESFPLTVTSAQKNPTAFYLCASSPGVTDMNTEAFFGQGTRLTVV.

The chain has TRBV15 and TRBJ2-1; maybe TRBD2 (5 bases). CDR3 length: 14 residues. In germline, CDR1 is LNHNV, CDR2 YYDKDF (reference sequence). The germline V and J ends were trimmed by 4 bases and 1 base, with 8 bases remaining between them. CDR3 in amino acids: CATSIGGSYNEQFF. CDR3 sequence (DNA): TGTGCCACCAGCATTGGCGGGTCCTACAATGAGCAGTTCTTC.

The chain combines TRBV4-2 with TRBJ2-7; D remains unclear. CDR1 and CDR2 from the germline V gene are LGHNA and YNFKEQ. The V end was cut by 1 base, the J end by 0 bases, with 7 bases between. The CDR3 consists of 14 residues. CDR3 amino acids: CASSQGVVSYEQYF. CDR3 DNA: TGTGCCAGCAGCCAAGGTGTCGTCTCCTACGAGCAGTACTTC.

The chain carries TRBV9 and TRBJ1-1; D is ambiguous. This CDR3 is built from 14 residues. The germline V gene has CDR1 SGDLS and CDR2 YYNGEE. V was clipped by 0 bases and J by 5 bases, with 11 bases between them. CDR3 region: CASSVEVLGTEAFF. The DNA of the CDR3 is TGTGCCAGCAGCGTAGAGGTCTTGGGAACTGAAGCTTTCTTT.

The chain uses TRBV18 and TRBJ1-1, with TRBD1 identical over 8 bases. The CDR3 covers 17 residues. The V gene end was trimmed by 5 bases and the J gene end by 0 bases; junction bases not matched to a gene: 11. Germline V CDR1 and CDR2: KGHSH, LQKENI. The CDR3, as DNA: TGTGCCAGCTCAATGACAGGGGCAGGGAACATGAACACTGAAGCTTTCTTT. It codes for CASSMTGAGNMNTEAFF.

The V and J genes are TRBV2 and TRBJ2-1; the D is unclear. The CDR3 covers 13 residues. Looked up from germline, CDR1 is SNHLY and CDR2 is FYNNEI. V was trimmed by 6 bases and J by 0 bases, leaving 6 bases between them. The CDR3 here is CASRDLSYNEQFF. In nucleotides, the CDR3 is TGTGCCAGCAGGGATCTCTCCTACAATGAGCAGTTCTTC.

V usage is TRBV10-3 and J usage is TRBJ1-1, with D perhaps matching TRBD1 (6 bases). The CDR3 runs to 13 residues. CDR1 and CDR2 (germline): ENHRY, SYGVKD. Trimming removed 6 bases from V and 1 base from J, with 9 bases in between. Here the CDR3 reads CAIRETGNTEAFF. The CDR3 bases are TGTGCCATCAGGGAGACAGGGAACACTGAAGCTTTCTTT.

V gene TRBV14 combines with J gene TRBJ2-1; maybe TRBD2 (5 bases). Trimming cost V 8 bases and J 4 bases, with 12 bases left between them. Looked up from germline, CDR1 is SGHDN and CDR2 is FVKESK. This CDR3 is built from 13 residues. The chain's CDR3 is CASGEFRYNEQFF. As DNA, the CDR3 is TGTGCCAGCGGGGAGTTTAGGTACAATGAGCAGTTCTTC.

This clone came up once. The chain combines TRBV5-1 with TRBJ1-4; D may be TRBD1 (5 bases). CDR3 length equals 15 residues. The germline CDR1 and CDR2 sequences are SGHRS and YFSETQ. Trimming stripped 6 bases from V and 5 bases from J, with 17 bases between. Here the CDR3 DNA reads TGCGCCAGCACGGGTGCCGGGGGTCCCAATGAAAAACTGTTTTTT. This encodes CASTGAGGPNEKLFF.

The chain couples TRBV28 to TRBJ1-1; 7 bases are shared with TRBD1. V was clipped by 0 bases and J by 0 bases; unmatched bases: 10. The germline gives CDR1 MDHEN, CDR2 SYDVKM. This CDR3 comprises 18 residues. The DNA of the CDR3 is TGTGCCAGCAGTTTATGGATGGGGAACAGGGGAATGAACACTGAAGCTTTCTTT. Amino acids: CASSLWMGNRGMNTEAFF.

This CDR3 reads CASSPYEQYF. In DNA form, the CDR3 reads TGTGCCAGCAGCCCTTACGAGCAGTACTTC. The chain links TRBV7-9 to TRBJ2-7; D unclear. CDR1 and CDR2 from the germline V gene are SEHNR and FQNEAQ (reference sequence). Trimming cost V 5 bases and J 4 bases, with 3 bases left between them. CDR3 length: 10 amino acids.

This rearrangement joins TRBV14 to TRBJ2-5; no clear D. The J call may be incorrect, as the DNA end agrees better with TRBJ2-7. Germline V gene sequence: CDR1 SGHDN, CDR2 FVKESK. There are 11 residues in the CDR3. CDR3 amino acids: CASSHGDEQYF. The CDR3 DNA reads as TGTGCCAGCAGCCACGGAGACGAGCAGTACTTC.

The chain couples TRBV28 to TRBJ2-1, with TRBD2 identical over 13 bases. CDR1 is MDHEN and CDR2 is SYDVKM in the germline V gene. The CDR3 loop spans 16 amino acids. V was pared by 5 bases and J by 6 bases, with 7 bases of the junction left unmatched. CDR3 in amino acids: CASSTPGLAGPNEQFF. In nucleotides, the CDR3 is TGTGCCAGCAGTACCCCGGGACTAGCGGGGCCCAATGAGCAGTTCTTC.